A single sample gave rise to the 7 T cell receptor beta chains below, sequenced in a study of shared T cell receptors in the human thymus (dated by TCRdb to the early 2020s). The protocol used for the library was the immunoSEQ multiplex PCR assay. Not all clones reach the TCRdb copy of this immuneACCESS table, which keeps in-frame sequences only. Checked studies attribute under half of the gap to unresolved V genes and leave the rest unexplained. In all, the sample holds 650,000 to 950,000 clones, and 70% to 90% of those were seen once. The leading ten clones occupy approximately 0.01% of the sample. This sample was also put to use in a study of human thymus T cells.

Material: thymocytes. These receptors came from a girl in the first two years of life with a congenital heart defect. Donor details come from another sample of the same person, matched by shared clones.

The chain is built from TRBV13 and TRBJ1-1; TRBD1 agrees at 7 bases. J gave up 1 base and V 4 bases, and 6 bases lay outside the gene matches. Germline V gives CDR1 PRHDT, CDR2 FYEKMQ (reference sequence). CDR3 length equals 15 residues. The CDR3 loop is CASSSWDSSNTEAFF. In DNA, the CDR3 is TGTGCCAGCAGCTCCTGGGACAGTTCGAACACTGAAGCTTTCTTT. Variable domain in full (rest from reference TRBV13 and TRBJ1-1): AAGVIQSPRHLIKEKRETATLKCYPIPRHDTVYWYQQGPGQDPQFLISFYEKMQSDKGSIPDRFSAQQFSDYHSELNMSSLELGDSALYFCASSSWDSSNTEAFFGQGTRLTVV.

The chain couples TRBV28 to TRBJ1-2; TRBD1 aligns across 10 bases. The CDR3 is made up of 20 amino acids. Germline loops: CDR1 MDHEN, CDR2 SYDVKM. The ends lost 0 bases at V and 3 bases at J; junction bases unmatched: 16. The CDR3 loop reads CASSLCIENRDRGSHYGYTF. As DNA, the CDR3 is TGTGCCAGCAGTTTATGCATAGAAAACCGGGACAGGGGTAGTCACTATGGCTACACCTTC.

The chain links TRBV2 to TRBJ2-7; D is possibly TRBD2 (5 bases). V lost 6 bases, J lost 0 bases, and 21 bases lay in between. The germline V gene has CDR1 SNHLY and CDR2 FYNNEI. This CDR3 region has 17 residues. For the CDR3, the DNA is TGTGCCAGCAGCGAGGGTCGGCTCTCTATTCCCTCCTACGAGCAGTACTTC. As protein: CASSEGRLSIPSYEQYF.

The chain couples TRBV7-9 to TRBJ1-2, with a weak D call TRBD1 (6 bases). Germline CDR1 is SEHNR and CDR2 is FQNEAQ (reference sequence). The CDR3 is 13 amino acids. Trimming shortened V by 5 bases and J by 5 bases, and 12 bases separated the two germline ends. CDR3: CASSPDRLYGYTF. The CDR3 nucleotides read TGTGCCAGCAGCCCGGACAGACTATATGGCTACACCTTC.

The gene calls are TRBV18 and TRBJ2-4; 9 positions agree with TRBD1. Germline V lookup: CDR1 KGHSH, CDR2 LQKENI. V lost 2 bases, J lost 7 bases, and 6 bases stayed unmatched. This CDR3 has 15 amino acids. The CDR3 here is CASSPWGQGENIQYF. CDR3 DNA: TGTGCCAGCTCACCATGGGGACAGGGTGAGAACATTCAGTACTTC.

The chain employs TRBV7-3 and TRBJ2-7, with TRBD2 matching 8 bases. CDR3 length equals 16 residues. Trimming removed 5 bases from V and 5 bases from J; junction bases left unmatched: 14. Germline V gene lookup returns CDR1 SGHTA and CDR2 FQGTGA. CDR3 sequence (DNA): TGTGCCAGCAGCCGCAGTGGGCGGGGGGCCCCCCACGAGCAGTACTTC. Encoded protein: CASSRSGRGAPHEQYF.

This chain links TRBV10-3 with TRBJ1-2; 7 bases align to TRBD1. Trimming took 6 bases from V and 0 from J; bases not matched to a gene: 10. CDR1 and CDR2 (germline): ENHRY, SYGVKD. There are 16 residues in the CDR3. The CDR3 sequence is CAIRTKTGNTNYGYTF. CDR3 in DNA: TGTGCCATCAGGACTAAGACAGGGAACACTAACTATGGCTACACCTTC.